This TCR beta chain was recovered during a study of T-cell reconstitution after alpha-beta-depleted transplantation in children. The TCRbeta library incorporated unique molecular identifiers. Via MiXCR, TCRdb re-called the PCR reads, giving one row per CDR3 protein. The sample shows some 500,000 distinct CDR3 sequences, approximately 29% of them seen only once. Germline assignment: CDR1 SGHVS and CDR2 FQNEAQ. The CDR3 has 16 amino acids. With V trimmed by 5 bases and J by 1 base, 6 bases remained unmatched. The table lists this clonotype with a few counts. This TCR was recovered from a human donor who donated a stem cell graft to a child with aplastic anemia. The rearrangement links TRBV7-8 to TRBJ1-1, with TRBD1 matching over 11 bases. This sample comprised PBMCs from the stem cell graft donor, obtained from the stem cell graft. CDR3 in amino acids: CASSPRDRGWNTEAFF. In DNA, the CDR3 is TGTGCCAGCAGCCCTCGGGACAGGGGGTGGAACACTGAAGCTTTCTTT.